Shown below are 10 T cell receptor beta chains from a single sample sequenced in a study of T cell repertoires in ileal Crohn's disease. Time point denoted: neoterminal ileum biopsy at postoperative endoscopy, about 6 months after surgery. Profiling relied on immunoSEQ multiplex PCR, and the TCRdb table lists in-frame clones only, not all of them. The sample lists 7,400 or so clones; approximately 81% were seen once. The sequencing sample was made of ileal tissue. The receptor source for this set is an adult with Crohn's disease.

V is TRBV6-5 and J is TRBJ2-7, with TRBD1 matching 8 bases. The CDR3 has 16 residues. Unmatched junction bases numbered 9, after V lost 0 bases and J lost 5 bases. Per germline, CDR1 MNHEY and CDR2 SVGAGI. CDR3 DNA sequence: TGTGCCAGCAGTTACTCGACGCAGGGGGCGCTCAACGAGCAGTACTTC. Protein: CASSYSTQGALNEQYF.

Comment on this clone: The junction differs from germline at one of its ends, possibly a read error. The same CDR3 is also encoded by other DNA sequences in this sample. The gene calls are TRBV4-2 and TRBJ1-6; 7 bases fit TRBD1. The germline gives CDR1 LGHNA, CDR2 YNFKEQ. The CDR3 is 14 residues long. The CDR3 region is CASGPQGINSPLHF. The DNA for the CDR3 is TGTGCCAGCGGACCACAGGGGATTAATTCCCCCCTCCACTTT.

The chain couples TRBV11-3 to TRBJ2-3; 8 bases match TRBD1. This CDR3 is 15 amino acids long. Germline values: CDR1 SGHNT, CDR2 YENEEA. Unmatched junction bases numbered 5, after V lost 2 bases and J lost 4 bases. The CDR3 reads CASSLQTGGADTQYF. DNA for the CDR3: TGTGCCAGCAGCTTACAAACAGGGGGTGCAGATACGCAGTATTTT.

The rearrangement uses TRBV27 and TRBJ2-7; D is possibly TRBD2 (6 bases). Germline values: CDR1 MNHEY, CDR2 SMNVEV (reference sequence). Trimming pared 6 bases from V and 0 bases from J, leaving 12 bases between. This CDR3 region has 14 residues. The CDR3 DNA follows: TGTGCCAGCAGGACGGAGGGTAACTCCTACGAGCAGTACTTC. Protein product: CASRTEGNSYEQYF.

J is TRBJ2-1 and V is TRBV27, with a tentative D call TRBD2 (6 bases). CDR1 and CDR2 from the germline V gene are MNHEY and SMNVEV (reference sequence). Trimming left V 2 bases short and J 9 bases short, with 29 bases between. The CDR3 has 19 amino acids. CDR3 protein: CASSLGHGGRSWQLGEQFF. The DNA for the CDR3 is TGTGCCAGCAGTTTAGGCCACGGGGGACGGTCATGGCAACTCGGTGAGCAGTTCTTC.

V is TRBV4-3 and J is TRBJ1-3, with 8 nucleotides matching TRBD1. This CDR3 has 15 amino acids. From germline, CDR1 is LGHNA and CDR2 YSLEER. V lost 3 bases to trimming and J lost 2 bases; unmatched junction nucleotides: 3. In DNA, the CDR3 is TGCGCCAGCAGCCACACGACAGGGGCTGGAAACACCATATATTTT. Protein product: CASSHTTGAGNTIYF.

The chain combines TRBV7-9 with TRBJ2-7, with D maybe TRBD2 (6 bases). The CDR3 runs to 13 residues. The germline CDR1 and CDR2 sequences are SEHNR and FQNEAQ (reference sequence). V lost 3 bases, J lost 1 base, and 7 bases lay in between. As DNA, the CDR3 is TGTGCCAGCAGCTTTGCGGGATCCTACGAGCAGTACTTC. Protein: CASSFAGSYEQYF.

This clone came up a few times. The chain employs TRBV6-5 and TRBJ1-1; the D gene is possibly TRBD1 (6 bases). Germline V lookup: CDR1 MNHEY, CDR2 SVGAGI. This CDR3 has 13 residues. Trimming took off 5 bases at V and 5 bases at J, with 12 bases between the two ends. DNA for the CDR3: TGTGCCAGCAGTCAGGGGTTAGAGACTGAAGCTTTCTTT. Protein sequence: CASSQGLETEAFF.

This clone was recorded only once. The CDR3 spells CASSVGRESTDTQYF. Written as DNA, the CDR3 is TGTGCCAGCAGTGTAGGTCGGGAGAGCACAGATACGCAGTATTTT. The J gene is TRBJ2-3, the V gene TRBV6-1; D perhaps matches TRBD2 (6 bases). V lost 4 bases to trimming and J lost 0 bases, with 11 bases between them. The CDR3 extends over 15 amino acids. Germline V CDR1 and CDR2: MNHNS, SASEGT.

The CDR3 loop reads CASSDGTGAADTQYF. The CDR3 DNA sequence: TGTGCCAGCAGTGACGGGACAGGGGCTGCCGATACGCAGTATTTT. The V gene is TRBV6-4, the J gene TRBJ2-3; TRBD1 aligns across 10 bases. V shed 2 bases and J 6 bases; nucleotides not matched to a gene: 5. This CDR3 comprises 15 residues. The germline gives CDR1 MRHNA, CDR2 SNTAGT.